These T cell receptor beta chains were read from a single sample in a study of shared clonotypes between healthy human individuals. Assay used: immunoSEQ multiplex PCR; TCRdb lists only in-frame clones, some missing. This table has 400,000 to 600,000 clones, around 96% appearing once. The material sequenced was naive CD4+ T cells sorted from blood. The receptors originated from a woman in her 30s in good health. CDR3s include the opening cysteine and the closing phenylalanine or tryptophan. D genes are given only for firm matches. Rows give clone size only sometimes, using once, few, many, or a class for an expanded clone.

>TRBJ2-3|.|TRBV5-1|.
TGCGCCAGCAGCGCCGAGGGGGGAATGGCGACAGATACGCAGTATTTT
CASSAEGGMATDTQYF
>TRBJ2-1|.|TRBV30|.
TGTGCCTGGAGTGGTCACAGGACATTCAATGAGCAGTTCTTC
CAWSGHRTFNEQFF
>TRBJ2-5|.|TRBV5-1|.
TGCGCCAGCAACATGCGAGATAGAGATGAGACCCAGTACTTC
CASNMRDRDETQYF
>TRBJ2-7|TRBD1|TRBV27|.
TGTGCCAGCAGTAGGACAGGGATCAACGAGCAGTACTTC
CASSRTGINEQYF
>TRBJ1-1|.|TRBV6-5|.
TGTGCCAGCAGTTCCTCGATGAACACTGAAGCTTTCTTT
CASSSSMNTEAFF
>TRBJ2-7|.|TRBV2|.
TGTGCCAGTGGGAAACAGCCAGGGGCCCTCGAGCAGTACTTC
CASGKQPGALEQYF
>TRBJ2-4|.|TRBV21-1|.
TGTGCCAGCAGCAAGTACCTCAGGGGAGGCATTCAGTACTTC
CASSKYLRGGIQYF
>TRBJ1-1|TRBD1|TRBV7-2|.
TGTGCCAGCAGCTGGACCCGGGACAGGACTAATGAAGCTTTCTTT
CASSWTRDRTNEAFF
>TRBJ2-3|.|TRBV18|.
TGTGCCAGCTCTACAGACACAGATACGCAGTATTTT
CASSTDTDTQYF
>TRBJ2-3|TRBD2|TRBV10-3|.
TGTGCCATCAGTGAGTCTTGGGGGACTAGCGGGAGCACAGATACGCAGTATTTT
CAISESWGTSGSTDTQYF
>TRBJ1-3|.|TRBV18|.
TGTGCCAGCTCACCACTTGGCACGCCAGGTTCCGCTGGAAACACCATATATTTT
CASSPLGTPGSAGNTIYF
>TRBJ2-3|.|TRBV9|.
TGTGCCAGCAGCGTAGGCGTGGAGGATACGCAGTATTTT
CASSVGVEDTQYF
>TRBJ1-4|.|TRBV6-6|.
TGTGCCAGCAGTTACGAACAGTACCATAATGAAAAACTGTTTTTT
CASSYEQYHNEKLFF
>TRBJ2-5|TRBD2|TRBV28|.
TGTGCCAGCAGCCCTCTACGGACTAGCGGGAGACGGCTACGAGAGACCCAGTACTTC
CASSPLRTSGRRLRETQYF
>TRBJ2-7|TRBD1|TRBV15|.
TGTGCCACCAGCACCCGGCAGGGGGTGTTCGACGAGCAGTACTTC
CATSTRQGVFDEQYF
>TRBJ1-3|.|TRBV18|.
TGTGCCAGCTCACCATGGCGCAGGACCGACTCTGGAAACACCATATATTTT
CASSPWRRTDSGNTIYF
>TRBJ2-7|TRBD1|TRBV14|.
TGTGCCAGCAGCCGACAGGGTGGTTTCTCCGAGCAGTACTTC
CASSRQGGFSEQYF
>TRBJ2-7|.|TRBV10-1|.
TGCGCCAGCAGTGAGTCAGGGACACTTCAGTACTTC
CASSESGTLQYF
>TRBJ1-6|TRBD1|TRBV28|once
TGTGCCAGCAGTTTGAACAGGGGCTCCTATAATTCACCCCTCCACTTT
CASSLNRGSYNSPLHF
>TRBJ2-5|TRBD1|TRBV5-8|once
TGTGCCAGCAGCTCGGGACAGGGGGTTCGTCCGCAAGAGACCCAGTACTTC
CASSSGQGVRPQETQYF
>TRBJ2-7|.|TRBV6-1|.
TGTGCCAGCAAACAGGGTTCGAACTTCAACGAGCAGTACTTC
CASKQGSNFNEQYF
>TRBJ1-4|TRBD1|TRBV19|.
TGTGCCAGTAGTATGGGGGAAGGGACAGTTAATGAAAAACTGTTTTTT
CASSMGEGTVNEKLFF
>TRBJ1-1|.|TRBV19|.
TGTGCCAGTAGTTTGCCACAGGGGAACACTGAAGCTTTCTTT
CASSLPQGNTEAFF
>TRBJ2-2|TRBD2|TRBV4-1|.
TGCGCCAGCAGCAGGGGACTAGCGGGTCCCAGAGGCGGGGAGCTGTTTTTT
CASSRGLAGPRGGELFF
>TRBJ1-1|.|TRBV28|.
TGTGCCAGCAGTTTTTTGACGGATGAAGCTTTCTTT
CASSFLTDEAFF
>TRBJ1-1|TRBD1|TRBV5-1|.
TGCGCCAGCAGCAGGGGACAGACGAACACTGAAGCTTTCTTT
CASSRGQTNTEAFF
>TRBJ2-7|.|TRBV19|.
TGTGCCAGTAGTATTAATCGTCATCTCTCCTACGAGCAGTACTTC
CASSINRHLSYEQYF
>TRBJ2-3|.|TRBV19|.
TGTGCCAGTAGCCGTCAGTCCCTGGGTAGCACAGATACGCAGTATTTT
CASSRQSLGSTDTQYF
>TRBJ1-3|TRBD1|TRBV6-4|once
TGTGCCAGCAGTGAAGGGGACAGGAAAGCTGGAAACACCATATATTTT
CASSEGDRKAGNTIYF
>TRBJ1-1|TRBD1|TRBV28|once
TGTGCCAGCAGTTCCGGACAGGCTATGAACACTGAAGCTTTCTTT
CASSSGQAMNTEAFF
>TRBJ2-3|.|TRBV6-6|.
TGTGCCAGCAGTTACGAGCGGGTGACAGATACGCAGTATTTT
CASSYERVTDTQYF
>TRBJ2-7|.|TRBV28|.
TGTGCCAGCACCCCAGGGCCCGGTGGTAACGAGCAGTACTTC
CASTPGPGGNEQYF
>TRBJ2-7|.|TRBV11-2|once
TGTGCCACCTTCCAAGCCTACGAGCAGTACTTC
CATFQAYEQYF
>TRBJ2-7|.|TRBV6-5|.
TGTGCCAGCAGTTATGGGGGGCGCAGCTACGAGCAGTACTTC
CASSYGGRSYEQYF
>TRBJ1-2|.|TRBV5-1|.
TGCGCCAGCAGCCAATCAACGACGGCGGGAATGTATGGCTACACCTTC
CASSQSTTAGMYGYTF
>TRBJ1-2|.|TRBV11-2|.
TGTGCCAGCGGCGGGGGACACTCCAACTATGGCTACACCTTC
CASGGGHSNYGYTF
>TRBJ2-7|TRBD1|TRBV28|.
TGTGCCAGCAGCGAGCTCCCGGGACAGGGTAGCTACGAGCAGTACTTC
CASSELPGQGSYEQYF
>TRBJ1-5|TRBD1|TRBV28|.
TGTGCCAGCAGTTTAATTCCCAGGGGGGCCTATAGCAATCAGCCCCAGCATTTT
CASSLIPRGAYSNQPQHF
>TRBJ2-3|.|TRBV21-1|.
TGTGCCAGCAGCAACTGGCGGATTTTTGGAGATACGCAGTATTTT
CASSNWRIFGDTQYF
>TRBJ2-5|TRBD2|TRBV2|once
TGTGCCAGCAGTCGGACTAGCGGGAGGGCCCTGTTTCAAGAGACCCAGTACTTC
CASSRTSGRALFQETQYF
>TRBJ2-7|.|TRBV28|.
TGTGCCAGCAGTTCTCATACCTACGAGCAGTACTTC
CASSSHTYEQYF
>TRBJ2-7|.|TRBV2|.
TGTGCCAGCAGTGAACAGGTGATTATGAACGAGCAGTACTTC
CASSEQVIMNEQYF
>TRBJ1-1|.|TRBV27|.
TGTGCCAGCAGGCCTTCAGATCTTATGAACACTGAAGCTTTCTTT
CASRPSDLMNTEAFF
>TRBJ2-3|.|TRBV9|.
TGTGCCAGCAGCGGAGGCACAGATACGCAGTATTTT
CASSGGTDTQYF
>TRBJ2-7|.|TRBV4-1|.
TGCGCCAGCAGCCAAGAACGGGCCGGGACAAGAAGGGGGGAGCAGTACTTC
CASSQERAGTRRGEQYF